The 18 T cell receptor beta chains in this list originate from one sample, sequenced in a study of response to subunit inactivated influenza vaccine (dated 2018 in TCRdb). To prepare the library, RT-PCR was applied. TCRdb records Illumina HiSeq 2500 as the sequencer. The public reads were run again by TCRdb, first through fastp at Q25 and then through MiXCR, and only productive beta chains were kept. Every CDR3 protein is listed once, alongside the most common genes and DNA of its rows. This sample lists about 620,000 distinct CDR3 sequences; 10% to 15% were detected once. Roughly a tenth of the sample comes from the top ten. This material consisted of PBMCs from blood, taken on the day of vaccination. The receptors here all came from a man aged 45 to 65 who received an inactivated influenza vaccine. Donor details come from another sample of the same person, matched by shared clones.

This clonotype showed up just a few times. The chain employs TRBV7-9 and TRBJ2-2; D gene ambiguous. The CDR3 contains 16 residues. The ends were cut back, 6 bases at V and 4 bases at J, with 18 bases in the middle. Germline V gene lookup returns CDR1 SEHNR and CDR2 FQNEAQ (reference sequence). The DNA for the CDR3 is TGTGCCAGCAGTTCCAGTGGGTTCTTTGGCACCGGGGAGCTGTTTTTT. This encodes CASSSSGFFGTGELFF.

This clonotype has at least ten counts. The chain combines TRBV11-1 with TRBJ2-1; the D gene is possibly TRBD2 (6 bases). CDR1 SGHAT and CDR2 FQDESV come from the germline V gene (reference sequence). The CDR3 is 17 amino acids. Trimming left V 5 bases short and J 0 bases short, with 17 bases between. The CDR3 loop is CASSIRPGLSSYNEQFF. In nucleotides, the CDR3 is TGTGCCAGCAGCATACGTCCGGGACTCAGCTCCTACAATGAGCAGTTCTTC.

The CDR3 reads CASSPPGQGARREQYF. CDR3 nucleotides: TGCGCCAGCAGCCCGCCGGGACAGGGGGCTCGGCGCGAGCAGTACTTC. This chain joins TRBV5-1 and TRBJ2-7, with 12 bases aligning to TRBD1. Germline V gene sequence: CDR1 SGHRS, CDR2 YFSETQ. V gave up 4 bases and J gave up 6 bases; unmatched junction bases: 11. This CDR3 comprises 16 residues.

This clonotype was recorded at least ten times. The genes are TRBV7-2 and TRBJ1-1, with D hard to call. The CDR3 has 14 residues. The V end lost 1 base, the J end lost 5 bases, and 11 bases lay between the germline ends. Germline V CDR1 and CDR2: SGHTA, FQGNSA. CDR3 amino acids: CASSLVFAQTEAFF. CDR3 bases: TGTGCCAGCAGCTTAGTGTTTGCACAAACTGAAGCTTTCTTT.

This clonotype was found many times. The chain recombines TRBV20-1 with TRBJ1-2; perhaps TRBD1 as D (5 bases). V lost 5 bases and J 9 bases, leaving 19 bases between the germline ends. Germline lookup yields CDR1 DFQATT and CDR2 SNEGSKA (reference sequence). The length of the CDR3 is 13 residues. Written as DNA, the CDR3 is TGCAGTGCTCGGCCCCAGGGAGGCGTTAGCTACACCTTC. Its protein is CSARPQGGVSYTF.

The V call is TRBV28, the J call TRBJ1-1; maybe TRBD1 (5 bases). The CDR3 covers 15 residues. From germline, CDR1 is MDHEN and CDR2 SYDVKM. V was shortened by 2 bases and J by 0 bases, with 10 bases between the two germline ends. CDR3 region: CASSLNGGLNTEAFF. In DNA, the CDR3 is TGTGCCAGCAGTTTAAATGGGGGTCTGAACACTGAAGCTTTCTTT. The variable domain in full, completed from reference TRBV28 and TRBJ1-1, reads DVKVTQSSRYLVKRTGEKVFLECVQDMDHENMFWYRQDPGLGLRLIYFSYDVKMKEKGDIPEGYSVSREKKERFSLILESASTNQTSMYLCASSLNGGLNTEAFFGQGTRLTVV.

V gene TRBV6-5 combines with J gene TRBJ2-3; D may be TRBD2 (6 bases). Trimming stripped 1 base from V and 0 bases from J, with 11 bases between. This CDR3 has 16 residues. Per the germline V gene, CDR1 is MNHEY and CDR2 is SVGAGI. CDR3 DNA: TGTGCCAGCAGTTACTATGGCGGGATCAGCACAGATACGCAGTATTTT. The encoded protein is CASSYYGGISTDTQYF.

A few counts support this clonotype. V is TRBV24-1 and J is TRBJ2-3, with 14 bases matching TRBD2. Losses at the gene ends were 4 bases for V and 2 bases for J; bases not matched to a gene: 4. The CDR3 is 17 amino acids. Germline V gene sequence: CDR1 KGHDR, CDR2 SFDVKD. CDR3 in DNA: TGTGCCACCAGTGAATTGGGACTAGCGGGGGCCACAGATACGCAGTATTTT. Translated, it gives CATSELGLAGATDTQYF.

V usage is TRBV6-2 or TRBV6-3 and J usage is TRBJ2-3; 9 bases are shared with TRBD2. The length of the CDR3 is 16 residues. Germline trimming cut 2 bases from V and 2 bases from J; bases unmatched to any gene: 5. Germline V gene data show CDR1 as MNHEY and CDR2 as SVGEGT. The chain's CDR3 is CASSYNLAGHTDTQYF. CDR3 bases: TGTGCCAGCAGTTACAATCTAGCGGGACACACAGATACGCAGTATTTT.

Note on this clonotype: This may stem from a read error, because a much larger clone lies one nucleotide away. This rearrangement joins TRBV6-2 or TRBV6-3 to TRBJ2-1, with 9 positions matching TRBD1. The CDR3 has 15 amino acids. The V segment lost 6 bases and the J segment 1 base; nucleotides outside the gene matches: 4. The V gene's germline CDR1 is MNHEY and CDR2 SVGEGT. This CDR3 is CASSTGQGSYNEQFF. The CDR3 DNA follows: TGTGCCAGCAGCACGGGACAGGGATCCTACAATGAGCAGTTCTTC.

The J gene is TRBJ2-1, the V gene TRBV7-2, with TRBD2 identical over 11 bases. In germline, CDR1 is SGHTA, CDR2 FQGNSA. After removal of 3 bases from V and 1 base from J, the junction contained 5 bases not matched to a gene. CDR3 length: 17 residues. The CDR3 sequence: CASSFRLAGLSYNEQFF. The CDR3 nucleotides are TGTGCCAGCAGCTTTCGACTAGCGGGGTTATCCTACAATGAGCAGTTCTTC. The full variable domain, its missing parts supplied by reference TRBV7-2 and TRBJ2-1, is GAGVSQSPSNKVTEKGKDVELRCDPISGHTALYWYRQSLGQGLEFLIYFQGNSAPDKSGLPSDRFSAERTGGSVSTLTIQRTQQEDSAVYLCASSFRLAGLSYNEQFFGPGTRLTVL.

This clonotype has just a few counts. The genes are TRBV29-1 and TRBJ2-7; the D gene is possibly TRBD1 (6 bases). This CDR3 spans 14 amino acids. Trimming cost V 0 bases and J 2 bases, with 11 bases left between them. Germline V gene lookup returns CDR1 SQVTM and CDR2 ANQGSEA. The chain's CDR3 is CSVEDRTVAYEQYF. As DNA, the CDR3 is TGCAGCGTTGAAGACCGGACAGTCGCCTACGAGCAGTACTTC.

This clonotype was picked up many times. The chain links TRBV12-3 or TRBV12-4 to TRBJ1-5; D is possibly TRBD1 (6 bases). There are 13 residues in the CDR3. V was cut by 8 bases and J by 7 bases, with 15 bases left in between. CDR3 nucleotides: TGTGCCAGCTCGAAGGGGGTTGTGCAGCCCCAGCATTTT. This encodes CASSKGVVQPQHF.

The sample holds many counts of this clonotype. The chain employs TRBV3-1 and TRBJ1-2; TRBD1 is a possible D gene (6 bases). Trimming removed 4 bases from V and 4 bases from J, with 10 bases in between. Per germline, CDR1 LGHDT and CDR2 YNNKEL (reference sequence). The CDR3 totals 13 residues. CDR3 protein: CASSPGALYGYTF. The DNA for the CDR3 is TGTGCCAGCAGCCCGGGGGCTCTCTATGGCTACACCTTC.

The table lists this clonotype with a few counts. CDR3 nucleotides: TGTGCCAGCTCACCACCCGGAGGCATTCCCTACGAGCAGTACTTC. It specifies CASSPPGGIPYEQYF. The J gene is TRBJ2-7, the V gene TRBV18; tentative D call: TRBD2 (5 bases). CDR1 and CDR2 from the germline V gene are KGHSH and LQKENI. Trimming took 0 bases from V and 2 from J, leaving 11 bases between them. The CDR3 spans 15 residues.

This clonotype was counted a few times. V is TRBV12-3 or TRBV12-4 and J is TRBJ1-6; D ambiguous. This CDR3 region has 13 residues. V was trimmed by 7 bases and J by 10 bases, leaving 14 bases between them. The CDR3 sequence is CASTQAMGSPLHF. The CDR3 coding sequence is TGTGCCAGCACCCAAGCAATGGGATCACCCCTCCACTTT.

This chain connects TRBV3-1 to TRBJ2-1, with TRBD2 matching 10 bases. With 3 bases clipped from V and 4 bases from J, the junction kept 12 bases outside the gene matches. Germline V gene data show CDR1 as LGHDT and CDR2 as YNNKEL (reference sequence). The CDR3 totals 18 residues. This CDR3 is CASSQEESGGANYNEQFF. DNA of the CDR3: TGTGCCAGCAGCCAGGAGGAGAGCGGGGGGGCAAATTACAATGAGCAGTTCTTC.

This clonotype was found a few times. CDR3 residues: CASSPGRKDSPLHF. In DNA, the CDR3 is TGTGCCAGCAGCCCCGGACGGAAAGATTCACCCCTCCACTTT. The chain joins TRBV7-8 to TRBJ1-6; D remains ambiguous. The CDR3 is 14 amino acids. With 5 bases removed from V and 8 bases from J, the gap between germline ends came to 13 bases. Germline V gene data show CDR1 as SGHVS and CDR2 as FQNEAQ. Complete variable domain (other parts from reference TRBV7-8 and TRBJ1-6): GAGVSQSPRYKVAKRGQDVALRCDPISGHVSLFWYQQALGQGPEFLTYFQNEAQLDKSGLPSDRFFAERPEGSVSTLKIQRTQQEDSAVYLCASSPGRKDSPLHFGNGTRLTVT.